Each of the 10 T cell receptor beta chains below was sequenced from the same sample in a study of CD8 T cells in Susac syndrome (dated by TCRdb to about 2019). The method was the immunoSEQ multiplex PCR assay. RNA was extracted using the RNeasy kit, and roughly 0.5 to 1 ug of the RNA was reverse transcribed with random hexamers. Using fastp at Q25 and MiXCR, TCRdb reprocessed the public reads and kept productive beta chains. Rows are unified per CDR3 protein, each entry keeping the most common DNA and genes. In all, the sample holds 150,000 or so distinct CDR3 sequences, and approximately 94% of those were seen once. Jointly, the top ten make up around 0.093% of the sample. Sequencing was done on a sample of CD4+ T cells from PBMCs. The receptors here all came from a human donor with multiple sclerosis.

DNA for the CDR3: TGTGCCACCAGCAGAGGAGGGGCTAGCGGGCACAATGAGCAGTTCTTC. It yields the protein CATSRGGASGHNEQFF. The chain has TRBV15 and TRBJ2-1, with 8 positions matching TRBD2. The V gene's germline CDR1 is LNHNV and CDR2 YYDKDF (reference sequence). Trimming took 1 base from V and 5 from J; bases not matched to a gene: 7. The CDR3 length is 16 residues.

In DNA, the CDR3 is TGTGCCAGCAGTTCCCTCGGGACAGTCCTTGCCTACGAGCAGTACTTC. Translation gives CASSSLGTVLAYEQYF. V gene TRBV6-5 combines with J gene TRBJ2-7; TRBD1 matches 7 bases. The J segment lost 2 bases and the V segment lost 4 bases, leaving 11 bases of the junction unmatched. Germline lookup yields CDR1 MNHEY and CDR2 SVGAGI. The CDR3 spans 16 residues.

The chain carries TRBV12-3 or TRBV12-4 and TRBJ2-7; no clear D. V was trimmed by 6 bases and J by 2 bases, leaving 14 bases between them. There are 14 residues in the CDR3. The CDR3 protein is CASSRNMGPYEQYF. DNA for the CDR3: TGTGCCAGCAGCCGGAATATGGGTCCCTACGAGCAGTACTTC.

V gene TRBV6-5 combines with J gene TRBJ1-1, with D maybe TRBD1 (5 bases). CDR1 is MNHEY, CDR2 SVGAGI, per germline. V dropped 0 bases and J dropped 4 bases, with 15 bases sitting between them. The CDR3 consists of 16 residues. The CDR3 nucleotides read TGTGCCAGCAGTTACTCGTTAGGGGCAGGAGTCACTGAAGCTTTCTTT. This encodes CASSYSLGAGVTEAFF.

The chain recombines TRBV19 with TRBJ1-3, with D hard to call. The CDR3 runs 17 residues. The V and J ends lost 6 bases and 0 bases respectively, with 18 bases between them. From germline, CDR1 is LNHDA and CDR2 SQIVND (reference sequence). The CDR3 loop reads CASRRFSDLLSGNTIYF. DNA of the CDR3: TGTGCCAGTAGAAGGTTTTCCGACCTCCTCTCTGGAAACACCATATATTTT.

The chain joins TRBV12-3 or TRBV12-4 to TRBJ1-6; no definite D call. This CDR3 spans 14 amino acids. Trimming took off 1 base at V and 6 bases at J, with 7 bases between the two ends. The CDR3 loop reads CASSLGVSNSPLHF. Here the CDR3 DNA reads TGTGCCAGCAGTTTAGGTGTATCTAATTCACCCCTCCACTTT.

This sequence joins TRBV19 and TRBJ1-1; weak D call: TRBD1 (6 bases). The V gene lost 4 bases and the J gene lost 1 base, with 13 bases spanning the gap. CDR1 is LNHDA, CDR2 SQIVND, per germline (reference sequence). This CDR3 contains 15 residues. The CDR3 bases are TGTGCCAGTAGTACAGGACAGTTCGGGAACACTGAAGCTTTCTTT. It yields the protein CASSTGQFGNTEAFF.

This clonotype was seen just once. The genes are TRBV6-2 or TRBV6-3 and TRBJ2-1; no clear D gene. CDR1 is MNHEY and CDR2 is SVGEGT in the germline V gene. Trimming left V 6 bases short and J 7 bases short, with 16 bases between. The CDR3 sequence is 14 residues long. CDR3 sequence: CASSQLGPGNEQFF. For the CDR3, the DNA is TGTGCCAGCAGCCAACTCGGCCCCGGAAATGAGCAGTTCTTC.

The V call is TRBV30, the J call TRBJ1-4, with no clear D. The CDR3 totals 13 residues. The V and J ends lost 2 bases and 7 bases respectively, with 11 bases between them. CDR1 and CDR2 (germline): GTSNPN, SVGIG (reference sequence). The CDR3 coding sequence is TGTGCCTGGAGTTCCCAGGTCGTTGAAAAACTGTTTTTT. Translating it yields CAWSSQVVEKLFF.

The V call is TRBV12-5, the J call TRBJ2-4, with D unresolved. There are 15 residues in the CDR3. Deletions cut 6 bases from V and 4 bases from J, with 16 bases between. The germline CDR1 and CDR2 sequences are LGHNT and FRNRAP. The CDR3 spells CASGPGRTEKNIQYF. DNA for the CDR3: TGTGCTAGTGGCCCTGGACGGACCGAGAAAAACATTCAGTACTTC. The full variable domain, completed using reference TRBV12-5 and TRBJ2-4, is DARVTQTPRHKVTEMGQEVTMRCQPILGHNTVFWYRQTMMQGLELLAYFRNRAPLDDSGMPKDRFSAEMPDATLATLKIQPSEPRDSAVYFCASGPGRTEKNIQYFGAGTRLSVL.